The T cell receptor (beta chain) under discussion was sequenced for a study of T cell responses to AZD1222 COVID-19 vaccine. Study results and limitations: At study baseline, merely six AZD1222 recipients were seropositive. The donor group comprised mostly white British people and more females; the analysis possibly underestimated clonal diversity. Reportedly, nearly half of unique spike TCRs recognized epitopes outside B.1.351/B.1.1.7 mutations.

Clones were read by immunoSEQ multiplex PCR, and TCRdb kept only the in-frame ones, dropping some. The sample consists of 180,000 or so clones, more than 85% of them appearing once. There are 15 residues in the CDR3. Germline V gene sequence: CDR1 LGHDT, CDR2 YNNKEL (reference sequence). V was shortened by 4 bases and J by 4 bases, with 14 bases between the two germline ends. As concerns this clone: The target antigen is unknown.

Specimen: peripheral blood, collected on day 0 of AZD1222 vaccination. The TCR comes from an adult in good health. This sequence joins TRBV3-1 (or the pseudogene TRBV3-2) and TRBJ1-5, with D hard to call. CDR3 protein: CASSPHGGLNQPQHF. In DNA form, the CDR3 reads TGTGCCAGCAGCCCACATGGTGGCCTGAATCAGCCCCAGCATTTT.